Detailed here is one T cell receptor beta chain. As yet, its antigen is unknown. Semi-nested PCR with Nested Universal Primer A followed constant-region reverse priming of full-length variable regions. TCRdb reanalysed the 5' RACE reads using MiXCR and keeps one entry per CDR3 protein. This table holds thousands of distinct CDR3 sequences, about 50% found once. Study conclusions and caveats: The larger cohort examined one V-J beta rearrangement, not whole repertoires. The TCR gene usage of tumor memory CD4+ T cells clustered together with blood and lymph node memory CD4+ cells and with lymph node naive CD4+ cells.

After removal of 6 bases from V and 2 bases from J, the junction contained 7 bases not matched to a gene. The CDR3 has 15 amino acids. CDR1 MNHGY and CDR2 SVAAGI come from the germline V gene. V usage is TRBV6-9 and J usage is TRBJ1-1, with TRBD1 matching over 9 bases. The specimen sequenced was naive CD4+ T cells sorted from a lymph node. The sample's subset: naive CD4+ T cells, CD4+CD45RA+CD25-. The source of this sequence is a female donor with breast cancer. CDR3 loop: CASSDRGRVNTEAFF. CDR3 DNA sequence: TGTGCCAGCAGCGACAGGGGGAGGGTAAACACTGAAGCTTTCTTT.